This T cell receptor beta chain was identified in a study of CD8+ T cells in alopecia areata. This clone has more than one count but fewer than ten. Germline values: CDR1 SQVTM, CDR2 ANQGSEA. After removal of 6 bases from V and 2 bases from J, the junction contained 6 bases not matched to a gene. This CDR3 has 13 amino acids. RNA was isolated and reverse transcribed to cDNA, the sequencing template. Sequencing used immunoSEQ multiplex PCR; TCRdb keeps in-frame clones, though not all of them. The sample carries hundreds of thousands of clones, under 70% recorded once. The clonotype comes from a human donor with alopecia areata. The material sequenced was CD4+ T cells sorted from blood, taken at week 0. The genes are TRBV29-1 and TRBJ2-5; 7 bases align to TRBD1. CDR3: CSVTPGQQETQYF. CDR3 DNA sequence: TGCAGCGTAACGCCGGGACAGCAAGAGACCCAGTACTTC. Filled out from reference TRBV29-1 and TRBJ2-5, the complete variable domain reads SAVISQKPSRDICQRGTSLTIQCQVDSQVTMMFWYRQQPGQSLTLIATANQGSEATYESGFVIDKFPISRPNLTFSTLTVSNMSPEDSSIYLCSVTPGQQETQYFGPGTRLLVL.